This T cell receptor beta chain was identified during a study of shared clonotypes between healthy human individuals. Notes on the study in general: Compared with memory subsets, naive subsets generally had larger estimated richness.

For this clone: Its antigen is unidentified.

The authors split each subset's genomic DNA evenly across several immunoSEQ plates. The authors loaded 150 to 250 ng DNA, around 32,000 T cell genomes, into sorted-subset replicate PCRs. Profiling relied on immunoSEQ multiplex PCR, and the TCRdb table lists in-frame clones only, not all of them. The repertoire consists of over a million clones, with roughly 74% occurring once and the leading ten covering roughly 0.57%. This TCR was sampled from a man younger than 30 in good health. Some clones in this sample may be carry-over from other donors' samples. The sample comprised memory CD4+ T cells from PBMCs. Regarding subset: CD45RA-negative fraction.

Here the CDR3 reads CAWSPDRIRGYTF. The CDR3 bases are TGTGCCTGGAGCCCCGACAGGATACGCGGCTACACCTTC. J is TRBJ1-2 and V is TRBV30; D possibly corresponds to TRBD1 (6 bases). CDR1 is GTSNPN, CDR2 SVGIG, per germline (reference sequence). The CDR3 loop spans 13 amino acids. With 3 bases removed from V and 8 bases from J, the gap between germline ends came to 16 bases.